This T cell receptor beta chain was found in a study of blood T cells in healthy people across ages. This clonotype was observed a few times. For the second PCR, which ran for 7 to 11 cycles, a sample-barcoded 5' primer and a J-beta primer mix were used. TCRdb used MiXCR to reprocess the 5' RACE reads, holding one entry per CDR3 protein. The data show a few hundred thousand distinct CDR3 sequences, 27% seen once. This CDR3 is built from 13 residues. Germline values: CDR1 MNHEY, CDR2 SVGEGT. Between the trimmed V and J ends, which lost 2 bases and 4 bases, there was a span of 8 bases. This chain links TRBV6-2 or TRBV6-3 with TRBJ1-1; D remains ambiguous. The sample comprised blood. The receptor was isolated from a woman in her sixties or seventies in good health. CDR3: CASSYPGGTEAFF. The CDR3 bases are TGTGCCAGCAGTTACCCTGGTGGCACTGAAGCTTTCTTT.